Detailed here is one T cell receptor beta chain. The data were obtained in a study of blood T cell repertoires in COVID-19. Background on the study: T cells, B-cell-depleted T cells, or PBMCs provided the cDNA or gDNA that served as material.

Study processing details: Estimation of nucleated cell counts relied on the amplification of reference gene primers. Assay used: immunoSEQ multiplex PCR; TCRdb lists only in-frame clones, some missing. The V and J calls and clone size are taken from that table; D and trimming were inferred from the DNA. The sample lists about 150,000 clones; approximately 85% were seen once. The CDR3 length is 14 residues. It was during active infection that Seattle patients were enrolled and then longitudinally followed. The V call is TRBV21-1, the J call TRBJ2-7; the D call in the table, TRBD1, was not verified against the DNA. TRBV21-1 is listed as a pseudogene. This clonotype was sampled from a man aged 55 to 70 with COVID-19, enrolled during active disease. Sequenced input: peripheral blood. CDR3 residues: CAGSTPGHLGEQYF. In nucleotides, the CDR3 is TGTGCCGGCAGCACCCCAGGACATCTCGGTGAGCAGTACTTC.